A single sample is the source of the 28 T cell receptor beta chains below, sequenced in a study of blood T cell repertoires in COVID-19. TCRdb keeps only in-frame clones here, not all; method: immunoSEQ multiplex PCR. This sample has about 230,000 clones, with 70% to 85% found just once. What was sequenced was peripheral blood. These receptors were obtained from a man aged 35-49 years who had recovered from COVID-19.

The chain is built from TRBV5-6 and TRBJ1-2; a possible D gene is TRBD1 (6 bases). The CDR3 is 14 amino acids. V gave up 5 bases and J gave up 8 bases, with 19 bases separating them. The germline V gene encodes CDR1 SGHDT and CDR2 YYEEEE. The CDR3, as DNA: TGTGCCAGCAGTTACCGACAGGACCGGTGGGGCTACACCTTC. Its translation is CASSYRQDRWGYTF. The full variable domain, with the rest looked up from reference TRBV5-6 and TRBJ1-2, is DAGVTQSPTHLIKTRGQQVTLRCSPKSGHDTVSWYQQALGQGPQFIFQYYEEEERQRGNFPDRFSGHQFPNYSSELNVNALLLGDSALYLCASSYRQDRWGYTFGSGTRLTVV.

V and J are TRBV5-6 and TRBJ1-1, with 10 bases aligning to TRBD1. The CDR3 runs to 13 residues. Germline lookup yields CDR1 SGHDT and CDR2 YYEEEE. Losses at the gene ends were 4 bases for V and 4 bases for J; bases not matched to a gene: 1. The CDR3, as DNA: TGTGCCAGCAGCCGGACAGGGGGCACTGAAGCTTTCTTT. Residues: CASSRTGGTEAFF.

With respect to this clone: This sample includes further DNA sequences coding for the same CDR3. CDR3 coding DNA: TGTGCCAGCAGTCCAGGGGGCGTAAACACCGGGGAGCTGTTTTTT. It encodes CASSPGGVNTGELFF. V is TRBV11-3 and J is TRBJ2-2; 8 positions match TRBD1. Trimming removed 6 bases from V and 2 bases from J; junction bases left unmatched: 5. Germline lookup yields CDR1 SGHNT and CDR2 YENEEA. The CDR3 has 15 amino acids.

Only one count was recorded for this clone. In the same sample, other DNA sequences code for this CDR3. The CDR3 region has the DNA TGTGCCAGCAGCTTGTCTTCAGATACGCAGTATTTT. The encoded protein is CASSLSSDTQYF. The chain uses TRBV7-2 and TRBJ2-3; no clear D gene. The CDR3 consists of 12 residues. In germline, CDR1 is SGHTA, CDR2 FQGNSA. With 3 bases removed from V and 4 bases from J, the gap between germline ends came to 5 bases.

The V call is TRBV5-6, the J call TRBJ2-7; 7 nucleotides match TRBD2. Per the germline V gene, CDR1 is SGHDT and CDR2 is YYEEEE. The CDR3 covers 15 residues. J gave up 5 bases and V 7 bases, and 15 bases lay outside the gene matches. The CDR3 loop reads CASLRGGRSRNEQYF. In DNA, the CDR3 is TGTGCCAGCCTGCGCGGGGGACGGTCGCGGAACGAGCAGTACTTC.

V is TRBV7-8 and J is TRBJ2-7; 7 bases map to TRBD1. This CDR3 spans 14 amino acids. V was pared by 5 bases and J by 3 bases, with 7 bases of the junction left unmatched. From germline, CDR1 is SGHVS and CDR2 FQNEAQ. The CDR3 bases are TGTGCCAGCAGCCCGACAGGGAACGACTACGAGCAGTACTTC. It specifies CASSPTGNDYEQYF.

This sequence joins TRBV10-1 and TRBJ2-3; TRBD1 is a possible D gene (6 bases). The CDR3 covers 15 residues. V was clipped by 2 bases and J by 3 bases, with 12 bases between them. Per germline, CDR1 WNHNN and CDR2 SYGVQD (reference sequence). The CDR3 sequence: CASSEGQRWTDTQYF. The DNA of the CDR3 is TGCGCCAGCAGTGAGGGACAGCGGTGGACAGATACGCAGTATTTT.

The V and J genes are TRBV4-1 and TRBJ1-2; D is possibly TRBD1 (6 bases). V was trimmed by 0 bases and J by 4 bases, leaving 9 bases between them. The CDR3 sequence is 14 residues long. The V gene's germline CDR1 is MGHRA and CDR2 YSYEKL. This chain's CDR3 is CASSQEVDSYGYTF. CDR3 coding DNA: TGCGCCAGCAGCCAAGAAGTGGACAGCTATGGCTACACCTTC.

The genes are TRBV12-5 and TRBJ1-5; D might be TRBD1 (5 bases). Trimming shortened V by 5 bases and J by 9 bases, and 14 bases separated the two germline ends. The CDR3 consists of 13 residues. Germline-derived CDR1 and CDR2 are LGHNT and FRNRAP. The DNA for the CDR3 is TGTGCTAGTGGTATACCGGGACTACTGCCCCAGCATTTT. Protein: CASGIPGLLPQHF.

Remarks on this clone: At one end, the junction sequence differs from germline, possibly due to a read error. This chain connects TRBV6-2 or TRBV6-3 to TRBJ2-1, with D maybe TRBD2 (6 bases). From germline, CDR1 is MNHEY and CDR2 SVGEGT. This CDR3 region has 18 residues. This CDR3 reads CASSDSMWRVRSYNEQFF. DNA for the CDR3: TGTGCCAGCAGTGACTCAATGTGGAGGGTCAGGTCCTACAATGAGCAGTTCTTC.

The V gene is TRBV13, the J gene TRBJ1-1, with 8 bases matching TRBD1. Germline V gene data show CDR1 as PRHDT and CDR2 as FYEKMQ (reference sequence). J lost 1 base, V lost 3 bases, and 7 bases had no gene match. The CDR3 loop spans 16 amino acids. The CDR3 DNA follows: TGTGCCAGCAGCTTCATCGGGACAGGAGCGAACACTGAAGCTTTCTTT. Protein: CASSFIGTGANTEAFF.

CDR3 sequence reads: CASTAGGTYSSNQPQHF. The CDR3 region has the DNA TGTGCCAGTACCGCAGGGGGAACCTATAGCAGCAATCAGCCCCAGCATTTT. The chain employs TRBV19 and TRBJ1-5; 7 bases fit TRBD1. After removal of 7 bases from V and 1 base from J, the junction contained 13 bases not matched to a gene. From germline, CDR1 is LNHDA and CDR2 SQIVND (reference sequence). The CDR3 runs 17 residues.

This clone was detected only once. The chain is built from TRBV9 and TRBJ2-1; 8 bases match TRBD1. Per the germline V gene, CDR1 is SGDLS and CDR2 is YYNGEE. There are 14 residues in the CDR3. V trimming: 7 bases; J trimming: 3 bases; junction bases outside the gene matches: 6. DNA of the CDR3: TGTGCCAGCGGGAAGGGACAGGTCTACAATGAGCAGTTCTTC. This codes for CASGKGQVYNEQFF.

This chain links TRBV19 with TRBJ1-2; D is perhaps TRBD1 (6 bases). V lost 4 bases to trimming and J lost 3 bases, with 9 bases between them. Germline CDR1 LNHDA, CDR2 SQIVND (reference sequence). CDR3 length: 13 residues. CDR3 sequence: CASSRDTYYGYTF. In DNA form, the CDR3 reads TGTGCCAGTAGTAGGGACACCTACTATGGCTACACCTTC.

The V gene is TRBV14, the J gene TRBJ1-1; D gene ambiguous. This CDR3 has 14 residues. V dropped 4 bases and J dropped 4 bases, with 13 bases sitting between them. Germline V CDR1 and CDR2: SGHDN, FVKESK. The CDR3 DNA reads as TGTGCCAGCAGCCCCACACCCGGGAGCACTGAAGCTTTCTTT. This translates into CASSPTPGSTEAFF.

The genes are TRBV3-1 (or the pseudogene TRBV3-2) and TRBJ2-2; the D gene is possibly TRBD2 (5 bases). With 4 bases removed from V and 10 bases from J, the gap between germline ends came to 19 bases. CDR1 is LGHDT and CDR2 is YNNKEL in the germline V gene (reference sequence). The CDR3 length is 15 residues. The CDR3 here is CASSLTQTIVEELFF. CDR3 DNA: TGTGCCAGCAGCCTGACTCAGACTATCGTAGAGGAGCTGTTTTTT.

The CDR3: CASSEGERDRKFF. In nucleotides, the CDR3 is TGTGCCAGCAGTGAAGGGGAGCGGGATAGGAAATTCTTC. The genes are TRBV2 and TRBJ2-1; 7 bases are a match to TRBD2. The trim removed 1 base at V and 16 bases at J, leaving 10 bases unmatched. This CDR3 has 13 residues. Per the germline V gene, CDR1 is SNHLY and CDR2 is FYNNEI.

This chain links TRBV4-3 with TRBJ1-4; a weak D match, TRBD1 (6 bases). Trimming cost V 6 bases and J 8 bases, with 22 bases left between them. Germline V lookup: CDR1 LGHNA, CDR2 YSLEER. This CDR3 region has 16 residues. The CDR3 loop reads CASRSRGGGTKEKLFF. The CDR3 DNA follows: TGCGCCAGCAGATCAAGAGGGGGGGGGACGAAGGAAAAACTGTTTTTT.

The CDR3 coding sequence is TGCGCCAGCAGCTTGGGCTCGGACAGGTATACTGAAGCTTTCTTT. Translation: CASSLGSDRYTEAFF. V usage is TRBV5-1 and J usage is TRBJ1-1, with 7 bases identical to TRBD1. The CDR3 is 15 amino acids. Unmatched junction bases numbered 7, after V lost 0 bases and J lost 5 bases. Germline assignment: CDR1 SGHRS and CDR2 YFSETQ. Full variable domain (missing parts from reference TRBV5-1 and TRBJ1-1): KAGVTQTPRYLIKTRGQQVTLSCSPISGHRSVSWYQQTPGQGLQFLFEYFSETQRNKGNFPGRFSGRQFSNSRSEMNVSTLELGDSALYLCASSLGSDRYTEAFFGQGTRLTVV.

The chain links TRBV5-6 to TRBJ2-7; 12 bases map to TRBD1. Germline V lookup: CDR1 SGHDT, CDR2 YYEEEE. The CDR3 covers 16 residues. V lost 3 bases to trimming and J lost 4 bases; unmatched junction nucleotides: 8. CDR3 sequence reads: CASSSPPGQGAYEQYF. DNA for the CDR3: TGTGCCAGCAGCTCGCCACCGGGACAGGGGGCGTACGAGCAGTACTTC.

The V call is TRBV5-4, the J call TRBJ2-7; TRBD1 matches at 7 bases. The CDR3 has 16 residues. The V and J ends lost 0 bases and 2 bases, in that order; junction bases with no gene match: 8. Per the germline V gene, CDR1 is SGHNT and CDR2 is YYREEE (reference sequence). CDR3: CASSLGRDRGTYEQYF. CDR3 DNA: TGTGCCAGCAGCTTGGGCCGGGACAGAGGTACCTACGAGCAGTACTTC.

This clone was counted a single time. This chain connects TRBV5-4 to TRBJ2-2; D remains unclear. V was clipped by 4 bases and J by 7 bases, with 11 bases between them. Germline V gives CDR1 SGHNT, CDR2 YYREEE (reference sequence). This CDR3 comprises 13 residues. The DNA of the CDR3 is TGTGCCAGCAGCCAAGACTGGGTCGGGGAGCTGTTTTTT. As protein: CASSQDWVGELFF.

The V call is TRBV2, the J call TRBJ2-1; D gene ambiguous. The V gene lost 4 bases and the J gene lost 8 bases, with 15 bases spanning the gap. Germline V lookup: CDR1 SNHLY, CDR2 FYNNEI. This CDR3 is 14 amino acids long. The CDR3 spells CASSVVSSRDEQFF. Written as DNA, the CDR3 is TGTGCCAGCAGTGTTGTTAGCTCCCGGGATGAGCAGTTCTTC.

V gene TRBV5-6 combines with J gene TRBJ2-7, with 12 positions matching TRBD2. V dropped 2 bases and J dropped 0; count of bases not matched to a gene: 3. CDR3 length equals 16 residues. The germline V gene encodes CDR1 SGHDT and CDR2 YYEEEE. The CDR3 nucleotides are TGTGCCAGCAGCTTCACTAGCGGGGGGATCTCCTACGAGCAGTACTTC. Its protein product is CASSFTSGGISYEQYF.

The gene calls are TRBV4-1 and TRBJ2-5; D remains unclear. The germline V gene encodes CDR1 MGHRA and CDR2 YSYEKL. V lost 3 bases, J lost 5 bases, and 13 bases lay in between. CDR3 length equals 14 residues. The CDR3 is CASSHPGHGETQYF. CDR3 nucleotides: TGCGCCAGCAGCCACCCGGGTCACGGGGAGACCCAGTACTTC.

The chain combines TRBV18 with TRBJ1-4, with a tentative D call TRBD1 (5 bases). Trimming took 6 bases from V and 1 from J, leaving 12 bases between them. CDR1 and CDR2 from the germline V gene are KGHSH and LQKENI. There are 15 residues in the CDR3. In DNA, the CDR3 is TGTGCCAGCTCGCCCTACGGGGGAACTAATGAAAAACTGTTTTTT. It codes for CASSPYGGTNEKLFF.

This chain joins TRBV24-1 and TRBJ2-1, with D uncertain. Germline-derived CDR1 and CDR2 are KGHDR and SFDVKD. Trimming removed 2 bases at V and 8 bases at J, with 12 bases between. The CDR3 consists of 14 residues. The CDR3 DNA follows: TGTGCCACCAGTGATTCTGGCCCCACCGATGAGCAGTTCTTC. Translated: CATSDSGPTDEQFF.

The chain combines TRBV19 with TRBJ2-7; 8 positions match TRBD1. V dropped 2 bases and J dropped 4; count of bases not matched to a gene: 7. There are 15 residues in the CDR3. Germline CDR1 is LNHDA and CDR2 is SQIVND (reference sequence). The CDR3 loop is CASSITDRVWYEQYF. The CDR3 DNA follows: TGTGCCAGTAGTATAACGGACAGGGTGTGGTACGAGCAGTACTTC.